A selection of T cell receptor beta chains follows, all from one sample in a study of T cells in localized non-small cell lung cancer. Profiled with immunoSEQ multiplex PCR; TCRdb holds only in-frame clones, not every one. The table has thousands of clones, 26% seen once; the top ten hold roughly 8%. This sample comprised lung tumor tissue, obtained before any cancer treatment. These receptor sequences come from a male donor older than 55 with stage II squamous cell lung carcinoma. CDR3s include the opening cysteine and the closing phenylalanine or tryptophan. Each record gives: V gene, D gene, clone size, CDR3 protein. The D gene is left open where the match is weak. Clone sizes are given selectively: once, few, many, or a class where the clone is expanded.

v_call: TRBV15
d_call: TRBD1
clone_size: .
cdr3_aa: CATSVDRDHSGNTIYF

v_call: TRBV19
d_call: .
clone_size: .
cdr3_aa: CASSIGRTQHF

v_call: TRBV6-8
d_call: .
clone_size: few
cdr3_aa: CASSYDTGELFF

v_call: TRBV30
d_call: .
clone_size: few
cdr3_aa: CAWSVGLNTEAFF

v_call: TRBV28
d_call: .
clone_size: .
cdr3_aa: CASSPYGQDSNYGYTF

v_call: TRBV18
d_call: .
clone_size: .
cdr3_aa: CASSPPDTAYEQYF

v_call: TRBV19
d_call: .
clone_size: few
cdr3_aa: CASSIGRNSPLHF

v_call: TRBV30
d_call: .
clone_size: .
cdr3_aa: CAWRDRVNTEAFF

v_call: TRBV29-1
d_call: .
clone_size: .
cdr3_aa: CSVQGTDYGYTF

v_call: TRBV11-3
d_call: TRBD2
clone_size: medium-sized
cdr3_aa: CASSLLRTSGRAHEQYF

v_call: TRBV18
d_call: .
clone_size: .
cdr3_aa: CASSPETGLGVGYTF

v_call: TRBV10-1
d_call: TRBD2
clone_size: .
cdr3_aa: CASSDGVAGGGGTDTQYF

v_call: TRBV6-8
d_call: TRBD1
clone_size: .
cdr3_aa: CASSQQQGGYGYTF

v_call: TRBV15
d_call: .
clone_size: .
cdr3_aa: CATSRDQMNTEAFF

v_call: TRBV5-1
d_call: .
clone_size: few
cdr3_aa: CASSLYAGNTEAFF

v_call: TRBV6-8
d_call: .
clone_size: few
cdr3_aa: CASNPSGVVTGELFF

v_call: TRBV23-1
d_call: TRBD1
clone_size: medium-sized
cdr3_aa: CASSQGQVNQPQHF

v_call: TRBV29-1
d_call: .
clone_size: few
cdr3_aa: CSVVGSGNTIYF

v_call: TRBV6-8
d_call: .
clone_size: few
cdr3_aa: CASSPEPSSYNEQFF

v_call: TRBV11-3
d_call: .
clone_size: few
cdr3_aa: CASSLEGQIMNTEAFF

v_call: TRBV18
d_call: TRBD2
clone_size: .
cdr3_aa: CASSPMILAGTYNEQFF

v_call: TRBV11-3
d_call: TRBD1
clone_size: few
cdr3_aa: CASSPTRDSPYEQYF

v_call: TRBV2
d_call: .
clone_size: .
cdr3_aa: CASKGGVGETQYF

v_call: TRBV14
d_call: .
clone_size: large
cdr3_aa: CASSPWVATGELFF

v_call: TRBV18
d_call: .
clone_size: few
cdr3_aa: CASSTTGGDNEQFF

v_call: TRBV19
d_call: .
clone_size: .
cdr3_aa: CASSLIQGYNEQFF

v_call: TRBV29-1
d_call: TRBD1
clone_size: .
cdr3_aa: CSVKPEGDSTYEQYF

v_call: TRBV18
d_call: TRBD1
clone_size: .
cdr3_aa: CASEGTGGANTEAFF

v_call: TRBV5-1
d_call: .
clone_size: .
cdr3_aa: CASSAQGGNTGELFF

v_call: TRBV28
d_call: TRBD2
clone_size: .
cdr3_aa: CASTVSGGALGSTDTQYF

v_call: TRBV30
d_call: .
clone_size: .
cdr3_aa: CAWSGTHRVATQYF

v_call: TRBV9
d_call: .
clone_size: .
cdr3_aa: CASRYGSDTEAFF

v_call: TRBV9
d_call: .
clone_size: medium-sized
cdr3_aa: CASSGQFITEAFF

v_call: TRBV5-1
d_call: .
clone_size: .
cdr3_aa: CASSLEEGQLLYQETQYF

v_call: TRBV11-3
d_call: .
clone_size: .
cdr3_aa: CASSLVGLNTEAFF

v_call: TRBV5-1
d_call: TRBD1
clone_size: .
cdr3_aa: CASSNGQGGSPLHF

v_call: TRBV18
d_call: .
clone_size: few
cdr3_aa: CASSLSGPINSPLHF

v_call: TRBV5-1
d_call: .
clone_size: .
cdr3_aa: CASSPQSTNEKLFF

v_call: TRBV28
d_call: .
clone_size: .
cdr3_aa: CASKPGTRSGYTF

v_call: TRBV28
d_call: .
clone_size: .
cdr3_aa: CASNYQYNEQFF

v_call: TRBV6-8
d_call: .
clone_size: medium-sized
cdr3_aa: CASSYLVQPQHF

v_call: TRBV28
d_call: TRBD1
clone_size: .
cdr3_aa: CASSARWTGDYGYTF

v_call: TRBV19
d_call: TRBD1
clone_size: .
cdr3_aa: CASSIDRGHGYTF

v_call: TRBV28
d_call: .
clone_size: few
cdr3_aa: CASSLRTFNTGELFF

v_call: TRBV7-6
d_call: TRBD2
clone_size: few
cdr3_aa: CASSSGGTSGTYEQYF

v_call: TRBV5-1
d_call: TRBD1
clone_size: once
cdr3_aa: CASSLGTGLHLEQYF

v_call: TRBV9
d_call: .
clone_size: .
cdr3_aa: CASSGQVMGTEAFF

v_call: TRBV11-3
d_call: TRBD2
clone_size: medium-sized
cdr3_aa: CASSLVVQRGYEQYF

v_call: TRBV22-1
d_call: .
clone_size: few
cdr3_aa: CASSSSDGLAGARWDEQYF

v_call: TRBV19
d_call: .
clone_size: .
cdr3_aa: CASSMTGQGRYTF

v_call: TRBV7-2
d_call: TRBD2
clone_size: .
cdr3_aa: CASSLRSARSGRSDNEQFF

v_call: TRBV2
d_call: .
clone_size: .
cdr3_aa: CASHLPPGQETQYF

v_call: TRBV14
d_call: .
clone_size: medium-sized
cdr3_aa: CASSQRQGGYDIQYF

v_call: TRBV2
d_call: .
clone_size: few
cdr3_aa: CASSEREVRGYTF

v_call: TRBV11-3
d_call: TRBD1
clone_size: few
cdr3_aa: CASSLTGSPKAASQAFF